The clone carrying this T cell receptor beta chain was seen only a few times. Tregs were sorted as CD4+CD25+CD127-/low cells. After constant-region reverse-primer amplification, full-length variable regions underwent semi-nested PCR with Nested Universal Primer A. TCRdb called the 5' RACE reads again in MiXCR, with one record for every CDR3 protein. The sample carries some 44,000 distinct CDR3 sequences, around 20% recorded once. This CDR3 region has 13 residues. The germline V and J ends were trimmed by 4 bases and 5 bases, with 12 bases remaining between them. Germline CDR1 reads SGHRS; CDR2 reads YFSETQ.

This chain connects TRBV5-1 to TRBJ2-5; D tentatively reads TRBD1 or TRBD2 (5 bases each). The sample comprised Tregs sorted from blood. The TCR originated in a female donor with breast cancer. The CDR3, as DNA: TGCGCCAGCAGCGACGAATGGGGGGAGACCCAGTACTTC. It encodes CASSDEWGETQYF.